The sample holds many counts of the clone carrying this TCR beta chain. Its antigen is unknown. The data originate from a study of molecular identifiers for immune sequencing clone quantification. Notes on the study in general: Clone sizes could be underestimated for highly expanded clones when identical TCR molecules share a barcode. Detecting spiked Jurkat TCR RNA from one cell among 1 million or so naive cells was reportedly possible.

Libraries of naive CD8 T cells were made from around 20,000 to 1,000,000 sorted cells. They used 10%, 30% or 50% RNA. Trimming took 3 bases from V and 2 from J, leaving 8 bases between them. The CDR3 has 14 amino acids. Bulk TCR libraries used previously described methods and listed TCR primers. TCRdb redid the calling of the PCR reads with MiXCR, one entry per CDR3 protein. Of about 510,000 distinct CDR3 sequences listed, around a fifth are singletons. Sequencing was carried out using naive CD8+ T cells from blood, with Jurkat cell RNA spiked in. This sample's subset: FACS-sorted CD8+CD4-CCR7+CD45RA+ naive T cells. This sequence was found in a human donor in good health. Some libraries in this study had Jurkat cell RNA spiked in. This chain connects TRBV12-3 or TRBV12-4 to TRBJ1-5; D gene ambiguous. CDR3 residues: CASSLGLGNQPQHF. Here the CDR3 DNA reads TGTGCCAGCAGTTTGGGATTGGGCAATCAGCCCCAGCATTTT.